The entry below describes one T cell receptor beta chain. Its cognate antigen has yet to be identified. The sample holds no much larger clone one base away, and base qualities are not on file. Patients with autoimmune disease history or receiving systemic immunosuppression were excluded from the trial. Peripheral blood for TCR sequencing was collected from all dose cohorts at baseline, on cycle 4 day 1, and on cycle 7 day 1. The samples were drawn from a first-in-human, open-label, multicenter phase I dose-escalation trial of ivuxolimab. Adults with locally advanced or metastatic head and neck squamous cell, hepatocellular, melanoma or renal cell carcinoma were enrolled in the trial. Before TCR sequencing, CD4+ and CD8+ T cells were separately sorted from peripheral blood. The data were obtained in a study of OX40 agonist ivuxolimab in advanced cancers. The study in broad terms: Ivuxolimab was a fully human IgG2 agonistic monoclonal antibody targeting the costimulatory receptor OX40 (CD134). Intravenous ivuxolimab was administered to patients every 2 weeks at six dose levels: 0.01, 0.1, 0.3, 1.5, 3 and 10 mg/kg. Of the roughly 52 dose-escalation patients, hepatocellular carcinoma was present in approximately 20, melanoma in some 15, renal cell carcinoma in 9 and head and neck cancer in 9. The dose-escalation cohort was almost 85% male with a mean age of about 54 years, ranging from roughly 20 to 80. Patients were allowed to have had prior anti-PD-1, anti-PD-L1 or anti-CTLA-4 therapy, and about 40% of the dose-escalation patients had been treated with checkpoint inhibitors. Partial responses were achieved by three dose-escalation patients, of whom one had hepatocellular carcinoma and two had cutaneous melanoma. The purpose of peripheral TCRbeta sequencing was to test whether ivuxolimab changed TCR sequence diversity and led to clonal T-cell expansion. The paper describes the monotherapy dose-escalation part (N = 52 patients) of the phase I trial of ivuxolimab. Overall study outcomes, separate from this receptor: The antigen specificity of the clonally expanded peripheral T cells was not determined. Low levels of normalized T-cell clonal expansion were also shown by some nonresponding patients. After ivuxolimab, expanded clones were on average more numerous among CD8+ T cells than among CD4+ T cells. At doses of 0.1 to 3.0 mg/kg, clonal expansion of both CD4+ and CD8+ blood T cells was observed from baseline to week 6. Partial responders in the 0.1-3.0 mg/kg groups had among the lowest normalized peripheral clonal expansion, especially among CD8+ T cells.

Genomic DNA was isolated from the sorted cells so that the TCRbeta CDR3 region could be sequenced. TCRbeta CDR3 regions were sequenced using the immunoSEQ Assay. Here the immuneACCESS table is served through TCRdb, limited to in-frame sequences with V and J called. Missing clones are a known gap in these copies; in checked studies unresolved V genes cover under half, and the rest lacks a known reason. Across this sample there are fewer than 55,000 clones, with around 80% seen only once. Around an eighth of the sample rests with the top ten. Including the terminal cysteine and phenylalanine, the CDR3 comprises 12 residues. Only CDR3 DNA remains: 36 bases, in frame from the first base. V lost 6 bases and J lost 4 bases; the stretch between them is 9 bases long. Per the germline V gene, SNHLY is the CDR1 and FYNNEI is the CDR2.

Recombination joined TRBV2 with TRBJ2-5, with the D gene not confidently named. This specimen consisted of CD4+ or CD8+ T cells sorted from blood, obtained in a trial of the OX40 agonist ivuxolimab. This sequence was found in an adult with an advanced solid tumor such as melanoma, head and neck, liver or kidney cancer. The CDR3 protein sequence reads: CASSRLTETQYF. The nucleotide sequence is TGTGCCAGCAGCCGGCTCACAGAGACCCAGTACTTC.